The clone carrying this T cell receptor beta chain was found many times. The data were obtained in a study of low-dose radiotherapy and immunotherapy resistance in tumors. Study information: Each two-week cycle included intravenous cyclophosphamide 200 mg/m2, given one day before radiation and immunotherapy. Daily, from cycle 1 day 1 and for four cycles, patients took oral aspirin 300 mg.

Documented time point: after trial treatment. Treatment meaning: LDRT plus nivolumab, ipilimumab, low-dose cyclophosphamide and aspirin (RACIN trial). Both TCRalpha and TCRbeta chains were reverse transcribed with V-gene-specific primers. TCR amplification ran 20 PCR cycles using constant-region and V-primer adapter primers. TCRdb reprocessed the reads via MiXCR and lists one record per CDR3 protein. This sample carries around 100,000 distinct CDR3 sequences, 20% to 25% of them seen once, and the ten largest clones take roughly 13%. Trimming took 0 bases from V and 2 from J; bases not matched to a gene: 6. Germline V lookup: CDR1 SQVTM, CDR2 ANQGSEA. The CDR3 is made up of 15 amino acids.

The chain couples TRBV29-1 to TRBJ2-7; 8 nucleotides line up with TRBD1. The source of this sequence is a female donor with ovarian cancer. The sample consisted of PBMCs, taken after low-dose radiotherapy plus immunotherapy. The CDR3 DNA is TGCAGCGTTGAAGAGGGACAGGCGATTACCTACGAGCAGTACTTC. It yields the protein CSVEEGQAITYEQYF.